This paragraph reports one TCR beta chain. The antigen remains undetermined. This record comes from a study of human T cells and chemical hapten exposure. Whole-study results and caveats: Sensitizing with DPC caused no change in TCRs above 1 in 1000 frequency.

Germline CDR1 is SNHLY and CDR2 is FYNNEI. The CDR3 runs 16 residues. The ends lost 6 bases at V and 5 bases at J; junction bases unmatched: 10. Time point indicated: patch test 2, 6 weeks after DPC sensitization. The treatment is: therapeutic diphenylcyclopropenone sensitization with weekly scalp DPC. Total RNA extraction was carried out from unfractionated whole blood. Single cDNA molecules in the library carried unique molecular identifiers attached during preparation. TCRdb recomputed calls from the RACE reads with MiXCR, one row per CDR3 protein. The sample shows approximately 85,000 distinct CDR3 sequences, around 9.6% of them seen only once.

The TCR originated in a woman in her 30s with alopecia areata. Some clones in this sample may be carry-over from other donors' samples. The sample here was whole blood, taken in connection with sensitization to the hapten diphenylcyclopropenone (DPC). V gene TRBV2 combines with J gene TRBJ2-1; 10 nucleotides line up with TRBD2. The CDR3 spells CASSAPKRGGHNEQFF. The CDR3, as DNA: TGTGCCAGCAGCGCCCCAAAGCGGGGGGGCCACAATGAGCAGTTCTTC.